These T cell receptor beta chains were read from a single sample in a study of CD8 T cells in ankylosing spondylitis. One entry per CDR3 protein results from TCRdb running MiXCR on the 5' RACE reads. The sample holds about 750,000 distinct CDR3 sequences, over 15% seen once. Sequenced material: blood, either unsorted or a sorted T cell fraction (not recorded which). The receptors were gathered from a male donor with ankylosing spondylitis. Each CDR3 is given with its conserved first and last residue. The order of the fields is D gene, V gene, J gene, CDR3 length, CDR3 protein. A D gene is named only where the DNA matches it firmly.

TRBD1	TRBV5-1	TRBJ2-7	12	CASSMTGNEQYF
TRBD1	TRBV20-1	TRBJ1-2	15	CGASPTGGGSYGYTF
.	TRBV7-8	TRBJ1-1	15	CASSPGPDGNTEAFF
TRBD2	TRBV7-2	TRBJ2-3	15	CASSRIAGGRDTQYF
TRBD1	TRBV5-1	TRBJ1-2	15	CASSLTGGVEYGYTF
TRBD1	TRBV19	TRBJ1-1	15	CASSRLTGGSTEAFF
.	TRBV5-1	TRBJ2-7	15	CASSLGQGYSYEQYF
TRBD1	TRBV29-1	TRBJ2-1	15	CSVVGGDSHYNEQFF
.	TRBV7-9	TRBJ2-7	13	CASSFEEGHEQYF
TRBD2	TRBV7-2	TRBJ2-7	15	CASSLVAREDYEQYF
.	TRBV12-3/TRBV12-4	TRBJ2-7	13	CASSSDSTYEQYF
TRBD1	TRBV12-3/TRBV12-4	TRBJ2-3	15	CASSGRTGPPDTQYF
.	TRBV12-3/TRBV12-4	TRBJ2-2	13	CASGAGGSGELFF
.	TRBV7-9	TRBJ2-3	15	CASSSPISSTDTQYF
TRBD1	TRBV27	TRBJ1-2	16	CASAPPGAGGFYGYTF
.	TRBV12-3/TRBV12-4	TRBJ2-7	14	CASTRGGHLYEQYF
.	TRBV5-4	TRBJ1-2	13	CASSLDRFYGYTF
TRBD1	TRBV12-3/TRBV12-4	TRBJ1-5	14	CASSLGTGWQPQHF
TRBD1	TRBV5-1	TRBJ1-1	15	CASSSQTTGDTEAVF
.	TRBV29-1	TRBJ2-3	13	CSVAGSEHIAQYF
.	TRBV14	TRBJ2-1	18	CASSKTGSAAGTTNEQFF
TRBD2	TRBV11-1	TRBJ2-2	18	CASSWPPSGRAWSGELFF
.	TRBV7-9	TRBJ2-5	14	CASSSRGLEETQYF
.	TRBV7-3	TRBJ2-2	14	CASSFRDPGQGLFF
.	TRBV12-3/TRBV12-4	TRBJ2-7	13	CASSLRPWDEQYF
TRBD1	TRBV7-9	TRBJ1-2	15	CASSLGGEQGHGYTF
.	TRBV5-1	TRBJ1-6	13	CASSLYGDSPLHF
TRBD1	TRBV27	TRBJ2-3	14	CASSLGQGKDTQYF